This is a list of T cell receptor beta chains from one sample in a study of shared clonotypes between healthy human individuals. The protocol was immunoSEQ multiplex PCR, while the TCRdb copy is restricted to in-frame clones and leaves out a portion. The repertoire holds more than 2,000,000 clones, approximately 94% seen once, with more than 0.12% in the top ten. The sample taken for sequencing was naive CD4+ T cells sorted from blood. These receptors all stem from a man aged 18 to 29 in good health. The CDR3 runs from the conserved cysteine through the conserved F or W. A D gene is named only where the DNA matches it firmly. Only part of the rows carry a size: once, few, many, or a class if the clone is expanded.

clone_size j_call v_call d_call cdr3_aa cdr3_nt
- TRBJ1-6 TRBV27 - CASSHRDISPLHF TGTGCCAGCAGTCACCGGGACATCTCACCCCTCCACTTT
- TRBJ1-5 TRBV5-1 TRBD1 CASSLTGGSNQPQHF TGCGCCAGCAGCTTGACAGGGGGGAGCAATCAGCCCCAGCATTTT
once TRBJ1-2 TRBV4-3 TRBD1 CASSQVGQGDYGGYTF TGCGCCAGCAGCCAAGTTGGACAGGGGGATTATGGCGGCTACACCTTC
- TRBJ2-2 TRBV5-1 TRBD2 CASSPAGGYLGELFF TGCGCCAGCAGCCCAGCGGGGGGCTACTTAGGGGAGCTGTTTTTT
- TRBJ1-1 TRBV5-1 - CAKQRGGNTEAFF TGCGCCAAACAAAGAGGGGGGAACACTGAAGCTTTCTTT
few TRBJ1-2 TRBV7-6 - CASSLGGNYGYTF TGTGCCAGCAGCTTAGGAGGGAACTATGGCTACACCTTC
- TRBJ2-3 TRBV9 - CASSATSRADTQYF TGTGCCAGCAGCGCTACTTCTAGGGCAGATACGCAGTATTTT
- TRBJ2-3 TRBV7-2 TRBD2 CASSRIAGISDTQYF TGTGCCAGCAGCCGGATAGCGGGGATATCAGATACGCAGTATTTT
few TRBJ1-2 TRBV10-1 - CASSEGRSYGYTF TGCGCCAGCAGTGAAGGCCGCAGCTATGGCTACACCTTC
- TRBJ2-7 TRBV5-1 TRBD2 CASSSKSGTSGSEQYF TGCGCCAGCAGCTCCAAATCCGGGACTAGCGGGAGCGAGCAGTACTTC
- TRBJ2-5 TRBV28 TRBD2 CASSSQRAGGRETQYF TGTGCCAGCAGTTCCCAACGAGCGGGGGGCCGAGAGACCCAGTACTTC
few TRBJ1-3 TRBV4-1 - CASRDSGGNTIYF TGCGCCAGCAGGGACTCCGGGGGAAACACCATATATTTT
- TRBJ1-2 TRBV6-6 - CASSSDSLYGYTF TGTGCCAGCAGTTCCGACAGTCTCTATGGCTACACCTTC
- TRBJ1-4 TRBV18 - CASSLREEDEKLFF TGTGCCAGCTCCCTCCGCGAGGAGGATGAAAAACTGTTTTTT
- TRBJ1-5 TRBV7-2 TRBD1 CASSPGTGQGDQPQHF TGTGCCAGCAGCCCAGGCACGGGACAGGGGGATCAGCCCCAGCATTTT
- TRBJ2-3 TRBV6-1 TRBD2 CASSEVPGKGRADTQYF TGTGCCAGCAGTGAAGTACCGGGCAAGGGGAGGGCAGATACGCAGTATTTT
- TRBJ1-2 TRBV7-8 - CASSLNPGTPSRRTYYGYTF TGTGCCAGCAGCTTAAACCCCGGGACACCATCCCGTCGCACTTACTATGGCTACACCTTC
- TRBJ1-6 TRBV19 TRBD1 CASSTSDRGLYNSPLHF TGTGCCAGTAGTACAAGTGACAGGGGGCTCTATAATTCACCCCTCCACTTT
- TRBJ2-3 TRBV5-4 TRBD2 CASSPAGDTSSGGGTQYF TGTGCCAGCAGCCCGGCAGGGGACACATCTAGCGGGGGTGGTACGCAGTATTTT
- TRBJ2-2 TRBV11-2 - CASREVGSANTGELFF TGTGCCAGCAGAGAAGTAGGCAGCGCGAACACCGGGGAGCTGTTTTTT
- TRBJ2-3 TRBV6-5 TRBD1 CASSYSSGTGTDTQYF TGTGCCAGCAGTTACTCCTCCGGGACAGGCACAGATACGCAGTATTTT
- TRBJ2-3 TRBV11-2 TRBD2 CASSLASGFTDTQYF TGTGCCAGCAGCTTAGCTAGCGGCTTCACAGATACGCAGTATTTT
- TRBJ1-2 TRBV29-1 - CSVDGGSGDYGYTF TGCAGCGTTGACGGGGGTTCGGGGGACTATGGCTACACCTTC
- TRBJ1-2 TRBV29-1 - CSVVKGDAYGYTF TGCAGCGTTGTTAAGGGGGACGCCTATGGCTACACCTTC
- TRBJ2-5 TRBV2 - CASTPRDSGMTQYF TGTGCCAGCACCCCCCGGGACAGCGGGATGACCCAGTACTTC
- TRBJ1-5 TRBV6-1 - CASSDDGGNQPQHF TGTGCCAGCAGTGATGACGGAGGCAATCAGCCCCAGCATTTT
- TRBJ2-1 TRBV5-8 - CASSSDINEQFF TGTGCCAGCAGCTCTGACATAAATGAGCAGTTCTTC
- TRBJ2-7 TRBV7-9 - CASSFPNSYEQYF TGTGCCAGCAGCTTCCCAAACAGCTACGAGCAGTACTTC
- TRBJ1-3 TRBV7-9 - CANQGNSGNTIYF TGTGCCAATCAGGGGAATTCTGGAAACACCATATATTTT
- TRBJ1-1 TRBV18 - CASSPISGFSGMNTEAFF TGTGCCAGCTCACCCATTTCGGGATTTTCGGGAATGAACACTGAAGCTTTCTTT
- TRBJ2-3 TRBV4-3 TRBD2 CASSQDRGTSGRQDTQYF TGCGCCAGCAGCCAAGATAGGGGGACTAGCGGGAGACAAGATACGCAGTATTTT
- TRBJ2-7 TRBV4-1 - CASSSVGRDGYEQYF TGCGCCAGCAGCAGTGTCGGACGGGACGGCTACGAGCAGTACTTC
- TRBJ2-2 TRBV5-1 TRBD1 CASSTIRDRGQGTGELFF TGCGCCAGCAGCACTATAAGGGACAGGGGGCAAGGAACCGGGGAGCTGTTTTTT
- TRBJ1-6 TRBV7-6 TRBD1 CASSSGQPKDSPLHF TGTGCCAGCAGCTCGGGACAGCCAAAGGATTCACCCCTCCACTTT
- TRBJ2-3 TRBV11-2 TRBD2 CASSPGTKGTDTQYF TGTGCCAGCAGCCCCGGGACTAAGGGCACAGATACGCAGTATTTT
once TRBJ2-5 TRBV9 - CASSGGVVSRETQYF TGTGCCAGCAGCGGAGGGGTGGTGTCCCGAGAGACCCAGTACTTC
- TRBJ1-2 TRBV6-6 - CASSLDGTIYGYTF TGTGCCAGCAGTTTGGATGGGACAATCTATGGCTACACCTTC
- TRBJ1-2 TRBV29-1 - CSVDWENYGYTF TGCAGCGTTGACTGGGAAAACTATGGCTACACCTTC
few TRBJ1-1 TRBV25-1 - CASSDRGTEAFF TGTGCCAGCAGTGACAGGGGCACTGAAGCTTTCTTT
- TRBJ1-6 TRBV19 TRBD1 CASRTGDGSPLHF TGTGCCAGTAGAACAGGGGACGGATCACCCCTCCACTTT
few TRBJ1-1 TRBV30 TRBD1 CACLQGTGTEAFF TGTGCCTGTTTACAGGGGACGGGCACTGAAGCTTTCTTT
- TRBJ1-2 TRBV7-9 - CASSLAAPDWGYTF TGTGCCAGCAGCTTAGCTGCGCCGGACTGGGGCTACACCTTC
- TRBJ2-5 TRBV5-1 - CASSLGDSRETQYF TGCGCCAGCAGCCTGGGCGACTCCCGGGAGACCCAGTACTTC
few TRBJ2-1 TRBV18 - CASSPGNEQFF TGTGCCAGCTCACCGGGGAATGAGCAGTTCTTC